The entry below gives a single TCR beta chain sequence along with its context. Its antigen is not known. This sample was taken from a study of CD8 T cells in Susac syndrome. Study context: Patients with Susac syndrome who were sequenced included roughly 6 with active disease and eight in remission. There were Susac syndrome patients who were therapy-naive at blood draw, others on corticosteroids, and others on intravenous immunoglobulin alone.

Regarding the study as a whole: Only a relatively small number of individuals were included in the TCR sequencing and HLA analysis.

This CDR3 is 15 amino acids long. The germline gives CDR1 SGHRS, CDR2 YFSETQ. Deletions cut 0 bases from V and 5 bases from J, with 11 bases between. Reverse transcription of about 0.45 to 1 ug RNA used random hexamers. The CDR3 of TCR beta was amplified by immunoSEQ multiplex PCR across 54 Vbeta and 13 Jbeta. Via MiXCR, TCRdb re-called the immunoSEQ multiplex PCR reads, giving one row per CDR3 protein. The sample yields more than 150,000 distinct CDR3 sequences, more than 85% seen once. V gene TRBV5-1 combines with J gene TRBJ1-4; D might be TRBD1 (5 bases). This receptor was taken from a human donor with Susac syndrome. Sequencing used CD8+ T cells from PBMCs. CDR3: CASSLAGVPNEKLFF. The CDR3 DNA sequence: TGCGCCAGCAGCTTGGCGGGGGTGCCGAATGAAAAACTGTTTTTT. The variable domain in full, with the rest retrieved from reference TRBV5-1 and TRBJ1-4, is KAGVTQTPRYLIKTRGQQVTLSCSPISGHRSVSWYQQTPGQGLQFLFEYFSETQRNKGNFPGRFSGRQFSNSRSEMNVSTLELGDSALYLCASSLAGVPNEKLFFGSGTQLSVL.